These T cell receptor beta chains were read from a single sample in a study of radiation and T cells in renal cell carcinoma. Using immunoSEQ multiplex PCR, the repertoire was profiled, and TCRdb retains in-frame clones only, with some absent. The table has about 77,000 clones, approximately 82% seen once. The sequencing used blood, collected from a patient whose treatment included radiotherapy and nephrectomy. These receptors came from a woman in her sixties with renal cell carcinoma. The CDR3 runs from the conserved cysteine through the conserved F or W. Fields, in order: V gene, clone size, J gene, D gene, CDR3 protein, CDR3 DNA. A D gene is named only where the DNA matches it firmly. Some rows have no size entry. The others give once, few or many, or a class for an expanded clone.

TRBV5-1	-	TRBJ2-2	-	CASSLQGAGELFF	TGCGCCAGCAGCTTGCAAGGGGCCGGGGAGCTGTTTTTT
TRBV6-5	-	TRBJ2-2	-	CASSLEGELFF	TGTGCCAGCAGTCTGGAGGGGGAGCTGTTTTTT
TRBV6-1	-	TRBJ2-3	TRBD1	CASSGGQGTYTDTQYF	TGTGCCAGCAGTGGAGGACAGGGTACTTACACAGATACGCAGTATTTT
TRBV28	once	TRBJ2-7	TRBD1	CASKPDRGYSYEQYF	TGTGCCAGCAAACCAGACAGGGGGTATTCCTACGAGCAGTACTTC
TRBV6-6	-	TRBJ2-1	TRBD1	CASSPRTGPYNEQFF	TGTGCCAGCAGTCCGAGGACAGGGCCCTACAATGAGCAGTTCTTC
TRBV7-3	few	TRBJ2-1	TRBD1	CASSRDRDDEQFF	TGTGCCAGCAGCCGGGACAGGGACGATGAGCAGTTCTTC
TRBV6-4	once	TRBJ1-1	-	CASSVTENTEAFF	TGTGCCAGCAGTGTAACAGAGAACACTGAAGCTTTCTTT
TRBV11-2	-	TRBJ1-2	TRBD1	CASSLREGAWVRYTF	TGTGCCAGCAGCTTAAGAGAGGGGGCGTGGGTCCGCTACACCTTC
TRBV4-1	-	TRBJ1-4	-	CASSQGQINEKLFF	TGCGCCAGCAGCCAAGGACAGATCAATGAAAAACTGTTTTTT
TRBV6-5	-	TRBJ2-5	-	CASSKGLRKETQYF	TGTGCCAGCAGTAAGGGACTTAGGAAAGAGACCCAGTACTTC
TRBV6-6	-	TRBJ2-1	-	CASRTPQRDEQFF	TGTGCCAGCCGGACACCCCAGCGGGATGAGCAGTTCTTC
TRBV19	-	TRBJ2-1	TRBD1	CASSGPGDRGFNEQFF	TGTGCCAGTAGCGGCCCCGGGGACAGGGGGTTTAATGAGCAGTTCTTC
TRBV6-1	-	TRBJ2-3	-	CASSDSGFTDTQYF	TGTGCCAGCAGTGATAGCGGTTTCACAGATACGCAGTATTTT
TRBV6-1	-	TRBJ1-4	-	CASSESGSEKLFF	TGTGCCAGCAGTGAATCAGGGAGTGAAAAACTGTTTTTT
TRBV29-1	-	TRBJ2-4	-	CSVAESQENIQYF	TGCAGCGTTGCCGAGTCACAGGAAAACATTCAGTACTTC
TRBV7-2	-	TRBJ2-7	TRBD1	CASSPRLIGTGGYEQYF	TGTGCCAGCAGCCCACGGTTAATCGGGACAGGGGGCTACGAGCAGTACTTC
TRBV5-1	-	TRBJ1-1	-	CASGRGQEYTEAFF	TGCGCCAGCGGTCGGGGGCAGGAGTACACTGAAGCTTTCTTT
TRBV27	-	TRBJ2-3	TRBD1	CASSLQGDPYTDTQYF	TGTGCCAGCAGTTTACAGGGGGACCCTTATACGGATACGCAGTATTTT
TRBV7-2	-	TRBJ2-2	-	CASQPEWAANTGELFF	TGTGCCAGTCAGCCCGAGTGGGCAGCGAACACCGGGGAGCTGTTTTTT
TRBV9	-	TRBJ1-2	TRBD1	CASSWTDRANYGYTF	TGTGCCAGCAGCTGGACGGACAGGGCAAACTATGGCTACACCTTC
TRBV5-1	-	TRBJ1-1	-	CASTPDVNTEAFF	TGCGCCAGCACCCCGGATGTAAACACTGAAGCTTTCTTT
TRBV11-3	-	TRBJ2-1	-	CASSARGSYNEQFF	TGTGCCAGCAGCGCTCGGGGTTCCTACAATGAGCAGTTCTTC
TRBV5-5	-	TRBJ2-7	-	CASSSAALTYEQYF	TGTGCCAGCAGCTCCGCCGCATTAACCTACGAGCAGTACTTC
TRBV5-1	-	TRBJ1-3	-	CASSSGMDIYF	TGCGCCAGCAGCTCCGGGATGGATATATATTTT
TRBV5-4	-	TRBJ1-4	-	CASSYRDGNEKLFF	TGTGCCAGCAGCTACCGGGACGGTAATGAAAAACTGTTTTTT
TRBV5-1	-	TRBJ2-1	TRBD2	CASSLEGGRWYNEQFF	TGCGCCAGCAGCTTGGAGGGCGGGAGGTGGTACAATGAGCAGTTCTTC
TRBV27	-	TRBJ2-2	-	CASGWGAPGELFF	TGTGCCAGCGGGTGGGGGGCCCCCGGGGAGCTGTTTTTT
TRBV7-9	-	TRBJ2-2	TRBD1	CASIDRVTGELFF	TGTGCCAGCATCGACAGGGTAACCGGGGAGCTGTTTTTT
TRBV6-5	once	TRBJ1-4	TRBD1	CASTDRGTNEKLFF	TGTGCCAGCACCGACAGGGGTACGAATGAAAAACTGTTTTTT
TRBV6-6	-	TRBJ2-7	TRBD2	CASSRLAGEYEQYF	TGTGCCAGCAGCCGGCTAGCGGGAGAGTACGAGCAGTACTTC
TRBV27	few	TRBJ1-5	-	CASSFSGVRQPQHF	TGTGCCAGCAGTTTCTCAGGCGTGAGGCAGCCCCAGCATTTT
TRBV7-9	-	TRBJ2-2	-	CASSPELGGGELFF	TGTGCCAGCAGCCCGGAGCTGGGCGGCGGGGAGCTGTTTTTT
TRBV25-1	-	TRBJ2-5	-	CASSGYKQGRETQYF	TGTGCCAGCAGTGGATACAAACAGGGAAGGGAGACCCAGTACTTC
TRBV7-9	-	TRBJ1-2	-	CASSLAPGLYGYTF	TGTGCCAGCAGCTTAGCTCCCGGTCTCTATGGCTACACCTTC
TRBV9	-	TRBJ2-2	-	CASSQTTYQTGELFF	TGTGCCAGCAGCCAAACTACCTATCAGACCGGGGAGCTGTTTTTT
TRBV9	-	TRBJ1-3	-	CASSPGEGYSSGNTIYF	TGTGCCAGCAGCCCTGGGGAGGGCTACAGCTCTGGAAACACCATATATTTT
TRBV11-2	-	TRBJ1-3	-	CASSQPSGNTIYF	TGTGCCAGCAGCCAACCCTCTGGAAACACCATATATTTT
TRBV2	-	TRBJ1-5	-	CASSEGGGAGQPQHF	TGTGCCAGCAGTGAAGGTGGAGGGGCGGGTCAGCCCCAGCATTTT
TRBV4-1	-	TRBJ2-2	TRBD1	CASSQGRGLAGELFF	TGCGCCAGCAGCCAAGGCAGGGGGCTTGCCGGGGAGCTGTTTTTT
TRBV29-1	-	TRBJ2-5	TRBD1	CSVVRGTGLQETQYF	TGCAGCGTTGTAAGAGGGACAGGGCTACAAGAGACCCAGTACTTC
TRBV18	once	TRBJ1-1	-	CASSALPVLQKGTMEAFF	TGTGCCAGCTCAGCCCTACCGGTACTTCAAAAGGGAACCATGGAAGCTTTCTTT
TRBV25-1	-	TRBJ1-2	-	CASSEIRGGAGDGYTF	TGTGCCAGCAGTGAAATACGCGGGGGGGCAGGCGATGGCTACACCTTC
TRBV21-1	few	TRBJ2-3	-	CASSNGCSSTDTQYF	TGTGCCAGCAGCAATGGCTGCTCTAGCACAGATACGCAGTATTTT
TRBV2	-	TRBJ1-6	-	CASSALGAVAPLHF	TGTGCCAGCAGTGCCCTCGGGGCGGTAGCACCCCTCCACTTT
TRBV4-1	-	TRBJ1-3	TRBD1	CASSQDPLQTGGENTIYF	TGCGCCAGCAGCCAAGATCCCCTACAAACAGGGGGCGAAAACACCATATATTTT
TRBV5-4	few	TRBJ1-1	-	CASSLARGPAEAFF	TGTGCCAGCAGCTTGGCACGGGGCCCGGCCGAAGCTTTCTTT
TRBV5-1	-	TRBJ1-1	-	CASSLDLRVFSSAFF	TGCGCCAGCAGCTTGGACTTGAGGGTTTTTTCTTCGGCTTTCTTT
TRBV7-6	few	TRBJ1-1	-	CASSLDVGAMNTEAFF	TGTGCCAGCAGCTTAGACGTGGGAGCTATGAACACTGAAGCTTTCTTT
TRBV4-3	-	TRBJ2-1	-	CASSQDANEQFF	TGCGCCAGCAGCCAAGACGCTAATGAGCAGTTCTTC
TRBV29-1	once	TRBJ2-2	TRBD2	CSVPVTSGGDTGELFF	TGCAGCGTCCCTGTGACTAGCGGGGGAGACACCGGGGAGCTGTTTTTT
TRBV19	-	TRBJ1-4	-	CASSADRYKNEKLFF	TGTGCCAGTAGTGCCGACAGGTACAAAAATGAAAAACTGTTTTTT
TRBV5-4	-	TRBJ2-5	-	CASSSALRGQETQYF	TGTGCCAGCAGCTCGGCCCTTCGGGGGCAAGAGACCCAGTACTTC
TRBV11-2	-	TRBJ2-5	-	CASSFPGPETQYF	TGTGCCAGCAGCTTTCCAGGGCCAGAGACCCAGTACTTC
TRBV28	-	TRBJ1-2	TRBD1	CASSLGRQGGGGYTF	TGTGCCAGCAGTTTAGGGAGACAGGGAGGGGGAGGCTACACCTTC
TRBV29-1	-	TRBJ2-3	-	CSVEKGGPNTDTQYF	TGCAGCGTTGAAAAAGGAGGCCCGAACACAGATACGCAGTATTTT
TRBV18	-	TRBJ2-3	-	CASSPIVGSTDTQYF	TGTGCCAGCTCCCCCATCGTAGGGAGCACAGATACGCAGTATTTT
TRBV19	-	TRBJ2-2	-	CASTQTGELFF	TGTGCCAGTACACAAACCGGGGAGCTGTTTTTT
TRBV11-3	-	TRBJ2-2	-	CASSLRQLGNTGELFF	TGTGCCAGCAGCTTAAGGCAGCTAGGAAACACCGGGGAGCTGTTTTTT
TRBV27	-	TRBJ2-1	TRBD2	CASSFLAGGTNEQFF	TGTGCCAGCAGTTTTCTAGCGGGAGGGACGAATGAGCAGTTCTTC